Each of the 30 T cell receptor beta chains below was sequenced from the same sample in a study of T-cell reconstitution after alpha-beta-depleted transplantation in children. Unique molecular identifiers were used to barcode this TCRbeta library. TCRdb reprocessed the PCR reads via MiXCR and lists one record per CDR3 protein. The profile shows about 91,000 distinct CDR3 sequences, 7.5% to 9.5% of them singletons. The sequences come from PBMCs from the stem cell graft donor, collected from the stem cell graft. The receptor source for this set is a human donor who donated a stem cell graft to a child with congenital amegakaryocytic thrombocytopenia.

There are many counts of this clonotype. The V and J genes are TRBV7-9 and TRBJ1-1; 9 bases map to TRBD1. Germline V gives CDR1 SEHNR, CDR2 FQNEAQ (reference sequence). V trimming: 5 bases; J trimming: 5 bases; junction bases outside the gene matches: 9. This CDR3 is 15 amino acids long. The CDR3 DNA reads as TGTGCCAGCAGCCCGGACAGGGGCGAGAATACTGAAGCTTTCTTT. It codes for CASSPDRGENTEAFF.

Many counts were recorded for this clonotype. The CDR3 sequence is CASSLSGINEQFF. Written as DNA, the CDR3 is TGTGCCAGCAGCTTATCCGGAATCAATGAGCAGTTCTTC. The genes are TRBV7-9 and TRBJ2-1; no definite D call. This CDR3 is built from 13 residues. Germline assignment: CDR1 SEHNR and CDR2 FQNEAQ (reference sequence). V was shortened by 2 bases and J by 6 bases, with 8 bases between the two germline ends.

This clonotype came up many times. CDR3 in amino acids: CASSWGVDTQYF. In nucleotides, the CDR3 is TGTGCCAGCTCATGGGGAGTAGATACGCAGTATTTT. The rearrangement links TRBV11-2 to TRBJ2-3; D might be TRBD2 (5 bases). The length of the CDR3 is 12 residues. The germline V gene encodes CDR1 SGHAT and CDR2 FQNNGV. V was clipped by 8 bases and J by 5 bases, with 11 bases between them. Complete variable domain (other parts from reference TRBV11-2 and TRBJ2-3): EAGVAQSPRYKIIEKRQSVAFWCNPISGHATLYWYQQILGQGPKLLIQFQNNGVVDDSQLPKDRFSAERLKGVDSTLKIQPAKLEDSAVYLCASSWGVDTQYFGPGTRLTVL.

In this sample, this clonotype turned up many times. The gene calls are TRBV6-2 or TRBV6-3 and TRBJ2-1; D unclear. Trimming removed 5 bases at V and 10 bases at J, with 15 bases between. Germline V gene lookup returns CDR1 MNHEY and CDR2 SVGEGT. The CDR3 spans 13 residues. The CDR3 DNA sequence: TGTGCCAGCAGTCAGCCCTCGATGAAGGAGCAGTTCTTC. It yields the protein CASSQPSMKEQFF.

This clonotype was detected ten times or more. The V call is TRBV20-1, the J call TRBJ1-6; TRBD1 aligns across 9 bases. This CDR3 spans 16 amino acids. V dropped 2 bases and J dropped 12; count of bases not matched to a gene: 14. The germline V gene has CDR1 DFQATT and CDR2 SNEGSKA (reference sequence). This CDR3 is CSARRGRQGDVGPLHF. The CDR3 nucleotides are TGCAGTGCTAGAAGAGGCCGACAGGGGGATGTCGGACCCCTCCACTTT.

This clonotype was seen many times. The rearrangement links TRBV20-1 to TRBJ2-1; D ambiguous. CDR1 and CDR2 from the germline V gene are DFQATT and SNEGSKA (reference sequence). There are 12 residues in the CDR3. Between the trimmed V and J ends, which lost 6 bases and 9 bases, there was a span of 15 bases. Written as DNA, the CDR3 is TGCAGTGCGCCCCTAGTCTACGTTGAGCAGTTCTTC. It is translated as CSAPLVYVEQFF.

This clonotype was observed a few times. J is TRBJ2-2 and V is TRBV20-1; TRBD2 matches at 13 bases. J lost 7 bases, V lost 6 bases, and 8 bases had no gene match. The CDR3 is made up of 15 amino acids. Germline values: CDR1 DFQATT, CDR2 SNEGSKA (reference sequence). CDR3 amino acids: CSAPQLAGGVGELFF. Here the CDR3 DNA reads TGCAGTGCACCCCAACTAGCGGGGGGGGTCGGGGAGCTGTTTTTT.

This clonotype has only a few counts. The CDR3 DNA reads as TGCAGCGTTGACGAGGGACAGGGTTTAGCAGGGGAGCTGTTTTTT. This encodes CSVDEGQGLAGELFF. The chain uses TRBV29-1 and TRBJ2-2; the match to TRBD1 covers 9 bases. In germline, CDR1 is SQVTM, CDR2 ANQGSEA. This CDR3 spans 15 amino acids. Unmatched junction bases numbered 10, after V lost 3 bases and J lost 8 bases.

Ten or more counts support this clonotype. V usage is TRBV6-1 and J usage is TRBJ1-6; D is undetermined. Germline V gene sequence: CDR1 MNHNS, CDR2 SASEGT. V was clipped by 5 bases and J by 6 bases, with 14 bases between them. The CDR3 runs 15 residues. The CDR3 sequence: CASSPLDEGNSPLHF. As DNA, the CDR3 is TGTGCCAGCAGTCCTCTCGATGAGGGTAATTCACCCCTCCACTTT.

There are a few counts of this clonotype. A much larger clone is a single base away; this may be a read error. The chain links TRBV5-1 to TRBJ2-6; 7 nucleotides align to TRBD1. Germline V CDR1 and CDR2: SGHRS, YFSETQ. This CDR3 region has 15 residues. CDR3: CASSRQGSGANGLTF. For the CDR3, the DNA is TGCGCCAGCAGCCGACAGGGCTCTGGGGCCAACGGCCTGACTTTC.

This clonotype has a count of ten or more. The V and J genes are TRBV19 and TRBJ1-2; D unclear. Trimming took 4 bases from V and 6 from J, leaving 6 bases between them. CDR1 is LNHDA, CDR2 SQIVND, per germline (reference sequence). The CDR3 totals 11 residues. CDR3: CASSNRDGYTF. CDR3 in DNA: TGTGCCAGTAGTAACAGAGATGGCTACACCTTC.

This clonotype has at least ten counts. The chain employs TRBV5-1 and TRBJ2-1, with no clear D. Trimming pared 0 bases from V and 10 bases from J, leaving 14 bases between. CDR1 is SGHRS and CDR2 is YFSETQ in the germline V gene. This CDR3 has 14 residues. The CDR3, as DNA: TGCGCCAGCAGCTTGGGACGTGACGCGATCGAGCAGTTCTTC. This codes for CASSLGRDAIEQFF.

This clonotype was recorded at least ten times. The CDR3 region has the DNA TGTGCCAGCAGCCAAAGGACAGGTTACAATGAGCAGTTCTTC. This encodes CASSQRTGYNEQFF. The rearrangement joins TRBV14 to TRBJ2-1; 7 nucleotides agree with TRBD1. Germline CDR1 is SGHDN and CDR2 is FVKESK. V shed 2 bases, J shed 4 bases, and the junction held 2 bases outside the gene matches. The length of the CDR3 is 14 residues.

This clonotype was seen only a few times. V gene TRBV14 combines with J gene TRBJ2-7, with 14 bases that match TRBD2. This CDR3 spans 17 amino acids. Germline CDR1 reads SGHDN; CDR2 reads FVKESK. The junction had 5 bases not matched to a gene; V was cut back by 4 bases and J by 0 bases. CDR3 sequence (DNA): TGTGCCAGCAGCCTACGGACTAGCGGGAGGCCCTCCTACGAGCAGTACTTC. It specifies CASSLRTSGRPSYEQYF.

In this sample, this clonotype turned up many times. J is TRBJ2-2 and V is TRBV6-1; maybe TRBD1 (6 bases). The CDR3 totals 16 residues. Trimming removed 4 bases at V and 0 bases at J, with 12 bases between. The germline V gene has CDR1 MNHNS and CDR2 SASEGT. In nucleotides, the CDR3 is TGTGCCAGCAGTGCCATGAGGGGGACGAACACCGGGGAGCTGTTTTTT. This translates into CASSAMRGTNTGELFF.

The rearrangement links TRBV5-5 to TRBJ1-5; D uncertain. V was pared by 4 bases and J by 4 bases, with 12 bases between. The CDR3 loop spans 14 amino acids. Per the germline V gene, CDR1 is SGHKS and CDR2 is YYEKEE (reference sequence). This chain's CDR3 is CASSHETDNQPQHF. CDR3 bases: TGTGCCAGCAGCCACGAAACAGATAATCAGCCCCAGCATTTT.

This clonotype was counted ten times or more. CDR3 in DNA: TGTGCCAGCAGCCAAAGGAGCTATGGCTACACCTTC. It yields the protein CASSQRSYGYTF. V and J are TRBV3-1 and TRBJ1-2; D not resolved. Germline V lookup: CDR1 LGHDT, CDR2 YNNKEL (reference sequence). V lost 2 bases and J lost 4, with 5 bases in between. This CDR3 is 12 amino acids long.

This clonotype was observed many times. The V call is TRBV5-5, the J call TRBJ1-2; 8 bases map to TRBD1. With V trimmed by 4 bases and J by 2 bases, 7 bases remained unmatched. CDR1 and CDR2 from the germline V gene are SGHKS and YYEKEE (reference sequence). The CDR3 has 15 residues. The CDR3 region is CASSLDRGTNYGYTF. The DNA of the CDR3 is TGTGCCAGCAGCCTAGACAGGGGAACCAACTATGGCTACACCTTC.

This clonotype has ten or more counts. This sequence joins TRBV3-1 and TRBJ2-1, with 8 bases lining up with TRBD2. V lost 3 bases and J lost 8; bases outside the gene matches: 12. This CDR3 region has 16 residues. The germline CDR1 and CDR2 sequences are LGHDT and YNNKEL (reference sequence). The chain's CDR3 is CASSHYASGSKDEQFF. DNA for the CDR3: TGTGCCAGCAGCCACTATGCGAGCGGGAGTAAGGATGAGCAGTTCTTC.

The sample holds many counts of this clonotype. The chain is built from TRBV12-3 or TRBV12-4 and TRBJ1-5; no reliable D call. The V gene lost 4 bases and the J gene lost 7 bases, with 14 bases spanning the gap. This CDR3 spans 14 amino acids. The CDR3 here is CASSSDLAGQPQHF. The CDR3 DNA reads TGTGCCAGCAGTTCGGACCTGGCAGGACAGCCCCAGCATTTT.

This clonotype is a singleton in its sample. The rearrangement joins TRBV11-1 to TRBJ1-1, with D unresolved. Germline-derived CDR1 and CDR2 are SGHAT and FQDESV (reference sequence). The CDR3 is made up of 15 amino acids. Trimming removed 5 bases from V and 1 base from J, with 14 bases in between. CDR3 nucleotides: TGTGCCAGCAGCCACGAAGGACGGGGGAACACTGAAGCTTTCTTT. Translation gives CASSHEGRGNTEAFF.

Ten or more counts support this clonotype. The chain joins TRBV29-1 to TRBJ2-7; 10 positions match TRBD2. There are 12 residues in the CDR3. V trimming: 7 bases; J trimming: 5 bases; junction bases outside the gene matches: 5. In germline, CDR1 is SQVTM, CDR2 ANQGSEA. The chain's CDR3 is CSGTSGTDEQYF. DNA of the CDR3: TGCAGCGGTACTAGCGGGACGGACGAGCAGTACTTC.

This clonotype occurred many times. This rearrangement joins TRBV27 to TRBJ2-7; TRBD2 might be the D (6 bases). The V gene lost 8 bases and the J gene lost 0 bases, with 20 bases spanning the gap. The germline V gene encodes CDR1 MNHEY and CDR2 SMNVEV (reference sequence). The CDR3 covers 16 residues. The CDR3 coding sequence is TGTGCCAGCCGTTCCTTTGTGGGAGGCAGCTCCTACGAGCAGTACTTC. Translating it yields CASRSFVGGSSYEQYF.

This clonotype was counted many times. This chain connects TRBV30 to TRBJ2-4, with a possible D match to TRBD1 (5 bases). The CDR3 is 18 amino acids. Trimming pared 0 bases from V and 1 base from J, leaving 19 bases between. The germline CDR1 and CDR2 sequences are GTSNPN and SVGIG (reference sequence). CDR3 nucleotides: TGTGCCTGGAGTGTAGGAGTTTTAAGGGGTCGGGCCAAAAACATTCAGTACTTC. Encoded protein: CAWSVGVLRGRAKNIQYF.

This clonotype has a count of ten or more. The V call is TRBV4-1, the J call TRBJ2-2; D is perhaps TRBD1 (7 bases). Trimming cost V 1 base and J 0 bases, with 9 bases left between them. The germline V gene encodes CDR1 MGHRA and CDR2 YSYEKL. The CDR3 totals 16 residues. In nucleotides, the CDR3 is TGCGCCAGCAGCCAAGCAGGGGGGACGAACACCGGGGAGCTGTTTTTT. This gives the protein CASSQAGGTNTGELFF.

This clonotype came up many times. This chain links TRBV7-9 with TRBJ2-1; D ambiguous. The ends were cut back, 4 bases at V and 6 bases at J, with 7 bases in the middle. This CDR3 comprises 12 residues. Germline-derived CDR1 and CDR2 are SEHNR and FQNEAQ (reference sequence). DNA for the CDR3: TGTGCCAGCAGCTCCTTGAGCAATGAGCAGTTCTTC. This translates into CASSSLSNEQFF.

This clonotype was counted at least ten times. The rearrangement links TRBV30 to TRBJ2-2; D uncertain. The CDR3 consists of 12 residues. Trimming shortened V by 1 base and J by 6 bases, and 6 bases separated the two germline ends. The germline V gene encodes CDR1 GTSNPN and CDR2 SVGIG (reference sequence). In DNA form, the CDR3 reads TGTGCCTGGAGTGAGACCGCCGGGGAGCTGTTTTTT. This translates into CAWSETAGELFF.

This clonotype was detected ten times or more. The chain links TRBV11-1 to TRBJ2-3; 7 bases fit TRBD1. This CDR3 region has 16 residues. Per the germline V gene, CDR1 is SGHAT and CDR2 is FQDESV (reference sequence). Trimming took 5 bases from V and 0 from J; bases not matched to a gene: 8. CDR3 in amino acids: CASSPRQGISTDTQYF. CDR3 bases: TGTGCCAGCAGCCCCCGACAGGGTATCAGCACAGATACGCAGTATTTT.

This clonotype has a count of ten or more. This CDR3 reads CATRGATGNTIYF. The CDR3, as DNA: TGTGCCACCCGGGGGGCAACTGGAAACACCATATATTTT. J is TRBJ1-3 and V is TRBV7-9; TRBD1 might be the D (6 bases). The CDR3 extends over 13 amino acids. Germline V gives CDR1 SEHNR, CDR2 FQNEAQ (reference sequence). Trimming shortened V by 10 bases and J by 2 bases, and 12 bases separated the two germline ends.

This clonotype appeared many times. The V gene is TRBV29-1, the J gene TRBJ1-5, with D possibly matching TRBD1 (5 bases). V shed 5 bases and J shed 2 bases, with 13 bases lying between them. This CDR3 has 14 amino acids. The germline V gene encodes CDR1 SQVTM and CDR2 ANQGSEA. This CDR3 is CSVREGGGNQPQHF. The CDR3 nucleotides read TGCAGCGTTCGCGAGGGAGGGGGCAATCAGCCCCAGCATTTT.